Shown below are 30 T cell receptor beta chains from a single sample sequenced in a study of blood T cell repertoires in COVID-19. Assay used: immunoSEQ multiplex PCR; TCRdb lists only in-frame clones, some missing. The sample yields 150,000 to 180,000 clones, roughly 84% seen once. Sequencing was carried out using peripheral blood. The source of these receptors is a man aged 55 to 69 with COVID-19, enrolled during active disease.

The V gene is TRBV25-1, the J gene TRBJ2-1, with TRBD2 matching 9 bases. V gave up 8 bases and J gave up 6 bases; unmatched junction bases: 5. The CDR3 covers 13 residues. The germline V gene encodes CDR1 MGHDK and CDR2 SYGVNS. CDR3 loop: CASRRGGRNEQFF. The CDR3 bases are TGTGCCAGCCGGCGGGGGGGCCGCAATGAGCAGTTCTTC.

V is TRBV4-3 and J is TRBJ1-2; D call uncertain. The germline V gene has CDR1 LGHNA and CDR2 YSLEER. V lost 0 bases, J lost 5 bases, and 13 bases lay in between. The CDR3 runs to 15 residues. This CDR3 is CASSQDMRVWYGYTF. The CDR3, as DNA: TGCGCCAGCAGCCAAGATATGAGGGTTTGGTATGGCTACACCTTC.

CDR3 bases: TGTGCCAGCAGCCAACAGGGGAACACTGAAGCTTTCTTT. It is translated as CASSQQGNTEAFF. J is TRBJ1-1 and V is TRBV3-1 (or the pseudogene TRBV3-2); a weak D match, TRBD1 (5 bases). The CDR3 sequence is 13 residues long. CDR1 and CDR2 from the germline V gene are LGHDT and YNNKEL (reference sequence). Trimming left V 2 bases short and J 1 base short, with 5 bases between.

The chain joins TRBV2 to TRBJ1-3, with no clear D. Trimming cost V 4 bases and J 0 bases, with 13 bases left between them. The CDR3 extends over 16 amino acids. Germline V lookup: CDR1 SNHLY, CDR2 FYNNEI. CDR3 sequence (DNA): TGTGCCAGCAGTGTTGGCGGTTTCGGCTCTGGAAACACCATATATTTT. Translation gives CASSVGGFGSGNTIYF.

The chain joins TRBV10-3 to TRBJ1-1; 8 bases match TRBD1. The CDR3 runs to 12 residues. Germline V CDR1 and CDR2: ENHRY, SYGVKD. With 5 bases clipped from V and 6 bases from J, the junction kept 2 bases outside the gene matches. The CDR3 sequence is CAISQQGAEAFF. For the CDR3, the DNA is TGTGCCATCAGTCAACAGGGGGCTGAAGCTTTCTTT.

The chain has TRBV24-1 and TRBJ1-1, with D possibly matching TRBD1 (6 bases). The germline V and J ends were trimmed by 4 bases and 5 bases, with 16 bases remaining between them. This CDR3 comprises 15 residues. Germline CDR1 KGHDR, CDR2 SFDVKD. CDR3 nucleotides: TGTGCCACCAGTGACGCCAGGGGAGCGGGGACTGAAGCTTTCTTT. Amino acid sequence: CATSDARGAGTEAFF.

The chain uses TRBV6-5 and TRBJ2-5; D gene uncertain. The CDR3 totals 13 residues. The V end was cut by 0 bases, the J end by 7 bases, with 9 bases between. Germline-derived CDR1 and CDR2 are MNHEY and SVGAGI. The CDR3: CASSYSAGWTQYF. Written as DNA, the CDR3 is TGTGCCAGCAGTTACTCAGCCGGTTGGACCCAGTACTTC.

The V and J genes are TRBV30 and TRBJ2-1, with TRBD2 identical over 8 bases. The CDR3 extends over 13 amino acids. Germline V gene data show CDR1 as GTSNPN and CDR2 as SVGIG (reference sequence). V gave up 3 bases and J gave up 6 bases; unmatched junction bases: 4. This CDR3 reads CAWRSSGSNEQFF. The CDR3 DNA reads as TGTGCCTGGAGATCGAGCGGGAGCAATGAGCAGTTCTTC.

The rearrangement uses TRBV7-2 and TRBJ1-2, with a tentative D call TRBD1 (6 bases). CDR1 and CDR2 from the germline V gene are SGHTA and FQGNSA. The CDR3 length is 15 residues. The V gene lost 2 bases and the J gene lost 4 bases, with 14 bases spanning the gap. The CDR3 DNA is TGTGCCAGCAGCTTAAGGAAGGGACACCCCTATGGCTACACCTTC. Translated: CASSLRKGHPYGYTF.

This rearrangement joins TRBV19 to TRBJ1-6; the D is unclear. The germline gives CDR1 LNHDA, CDR2 SQIVND (reference sequence). The CDR3 is 14 residues long. Trimming removed 7 bases at V and 7 bases at J, with 14 bases between. Written as DNA, the CDR3 is TGTGCCAGTACCAAATTGGCGGGGAATTCACCCCTCCACTTT. Translated, it gives CASTKLAGNSPLHF.

The gene calls are TRBV7-9 and TRBJ1-2; D is possibly TRBD1 (5 bases). This CDR3 contains 12 residues. CDR1 is SEHNR, CDR2 FQNEAQ, per germline (reference sequence). V was pared by 5 bases and J by 2 bases, with 6 bases between. This chain's CDR3 is CASSGANYGYTF. CDR3 sequence (DNA): TGTGCCAGCAGCGGGGCAAACTATGGCTACACCTTC.

The V call is TRBV6-5, the J call TRBJ2-3; D is possibly TRBD2 (7 bases). This CDR3 spans 12 amino acids. The V gene's germline CDR1 is MNHEY and CDR2 SVGAGI. Trimming removed 7 bases from V and 6 bases from J, with 11 bases in between. This CDR3 reads CASTGRGDTQYF. The CDR3 nucleotides read TGTGCCAGCACAGGGAGGGGGGATACGCAGTATTTT.

In regard to this clone: Because the CDR3's place on the DNA is in doubt, the DNA is left out and the CDR3 is given as listed by TCRdb. This chain connects TRBV3-1 (or the pseudogene TRBV3-2) to TRBJ2-2; the table's D call of TRBD2 was not tested on the DNA. The CDR3 is 14 amino acids long, termini counted. Germline lookup yields CDR1 LGHDT and CDR2 YNNKEL (reference sequence). The CDR3 sequence is CASSQDFGAGELFF.

V is TRBV6-2 or TRBV6-3 and J is TRBJ2-1; 8 bases are a match to TRBD2. V trimming: 2 bases; J trimming: 6 bases; junction bases outside the gene matches: 12. Germline assignment: CDR1 MNHEY and CDR2 SVGEGT. The CDR3 length is 17 residues. CDR3 loop: CASSYPYGGAVINEQFF. CDR3 DNA: TGTGCCAGCAGTTACCCTTACGGGGGGGCAGTTATCAATGAGCAGTTCTTC.

Of note for this clone: Other nucleotide sequences in the sample specify the same CDR3. The chain joins TRBV6-1 to TRBJ1-1, with D hard to call. Trimming pared 3 bases from V and 4 bases from J, leaving 6 bases between. Germline V gives CDR1 MNHNS, CDR2 SASEGT. The CDR3 has 12 residues. CDR3 DNA sequence: TGTGCCAGCAGTGACGCGGTCACTGAAGCTTTCTTT. It translates to CASSDAVTEAFF.

This clone was detected once. The J gene is TRBJ1-1, the V gene TRBV5-1; 7 bases line up with TRBD1. The CDR3 length is 15 residues. V was clipped by 0 bases and J by 1 base; unmatched bases: 3. CDR1 is SGHRS, CDR2 YFSETQ, per germline. CDR3 in amino acids: CASSLDGQANTEAFF. For the CDR3, the DNA is TGCGCCAGCAGCTTGGATGGACAGGCGAACACTGAAGCTTTCTTT.

This clone was seen just once. The chain recombines TRBV24-1 with TRBJ2-1, with D possibly TRBD1 on 6 matching bases. The ends were cut back, 0 bases at V and 9 bases at J, with 14 bases in the middle. CDR3 length equals 15 residues. The germline V gene encodes CDR1 KGHDR and CDR2 SFDVKD. The CDR3 region is CATSDLDRQKGEQFF. As DNA, the CDR3 is TGTGCCACCAGTGATTTGGACAGGCAAAAGGGTGAGCAGTTCTTC.

The chain carries TRBV19 and TRBJ2-7, with TRBD1 matching 8 bases. This CDR3 has 15 residues. The V gene's germline CDR1 is LNHDA and CDR2 SQIVND (reference sequence). V lost 4 bases, J lost 3 bases, and 8 bases stayed unmatched. CDR3 DNA sequence: TGTGCCAGTAGTACCCTACAGGGGGGACTCTACGAGCAGTACTTC. It encodes CASSTLQGGLYEQYF.

The V call is TRBV5-1, the J call TRBJ2-7, with D perhaps TRBD1 (6 bases). Germline CDR1 SGHRS, CDR2 YFSETQ. The CDR3 has 15 residues. The V and J ends lost 0 bases and 4 bases respectively, with 14 bases between them. The CDR3 DNA sequence: TGCGCCAGCAGCTTGGCCCCCGGACAGTGGTACGAGCAGTACTTC. Translating gives CASSLAPGQWYEQYF.

The V call is TRBV6-5, the J call TRBJ2-1; D perhaps matches TRBD1 (6 bases). Trimming removed 6 bases at V and 10 bases at J, with 19 bases between. This CDR3 comprises 14 residues. The germline CDR1 and CDR2 sequences are MNHEY and SVGAGI. Here the CDR3 reads CASRPGQRYSEQFF. The CDR3 DNA is TGTGCCAGCAGACCCGGACAGCGCTATTCCGAGCAGTTCTTC.

This chain joins TRBV7-9 and TRBJ1-1, with 8 bases that match TRBD1. Germline loops: CDR1 SEHNR, CDR2 FQNEAQ (reference sequence). After removal of 5 bases from V and 0 bases from J, the junction contained 5 bases not matched to a gene. The CDR3 is made up of 15 amino acids. The CDR3 region has the DNA TGTGCCAGCAGCCCAGGGGGCGGCATGAACACTGAAGCTTTCTTT. Translated: CASSPGGGMNTEAFF.

Points on this clone: This sample includes further DNA sequences coding for the same CDR3. The chain has TRBV18 and TRBJ2-5; TRBD1 aligns across 8 bases. V lost 3 bases and J lost 5; bases outside the gene matches: 5. Germline V gives CDR1 KGHSH, CDR2 LQKENI. The CDR3 contains 14 residues. CDR3 sequence reads: CASSPGQGGETQYF. The CDR3 bases are TGTGCCAGCTCACCCGGACAGGGCGGCGAGACCCAGTACTTC.

The rearrangement links TRBV18 to TRBJ2-5; the match to TRBD1 covers 10 bases. Germline CDR1 and CDR2: KGHSH and LQKENI. The CDR3 sequence is 18 residues long. The V and J ends lost 4 bases and 2 bases, in that order; junction bases with no gene match: 13. CDR3 DNA: TGTGCCAGCTCACTACGACAGGGGGCAGCGTCTCAGCAAGAGACCCAGTACTTC. This codes for CASSLRQGAASQQETQYF. Supplemented by reference TRBV18 and TRBJ2-5, the full variable domain reads NAGVMQNPRHLVRRRGQEARLRCSPMKGHSHVYWYRQLPEEGLKFMVYLQKENIIDESGMPKERFSAEFPKEGPSILRIQQVVRGDSAAYFCASSLRQGAASQQETQYFGPGTRLLVL.

This clone has just one count. The V and J genes are TRBV7-9 and TRBJ1-4; the D gene is possibly TRBD1 (6 bases). The germline CDR1 and CDR2 sequences are SEHNR and FQNEAQ (reference sequence). Trimming took 5 bases from V and 8 from J, leaving 9 bases between them. The CDR3 has 12 amino acids. CDR3 nucleotides: TGTGCCAGCAGCGCCCAGGGGGAAAAACTGTTTTTT. The encoded protein is CASSAQGEKLFF. The full variable domain, rest sourced from reference TRBV7-9 and TRBJ1-4, is DTGVSQNPRHKITKRGQNVTFRCDPISEHNRLYWYRQTLGQGPEFLTYFQNEAQLEKSRLLSDRFSAERPKGSFSTLEIQRTEQGDSAMYLCASSAQGEKLFFGSGTQLSVL.

V usage is TRBV9 and J usage is TRBJ2-7; 12 bases align to TRBD2. Germline CDR1 and CDR2: SGDLS and YYNGEE. After removal of 4 bases from V and 1 base from J, the junction contained 3 bases not matched to a gene. This CDR3 region has 15 residues. Here the CDR3 reads CASSPGLAGSYEQYF. The DNA of the CDR3 is TGTGCCAGCAGCCCAGGACTAGCGGGATCCTACGAGCAGTACTTC. Using reference TRBV9 and TRBJ2-7 for the parts outside the CDR3, the full variable domain is DSGVTQTPKHLITATGQRVTLRCSPRSGDLSVYWYQQSLDQGLQFLIQYYNGEERAKGNILERFSAQQFPDLHSELNLSSLELGDSALYFCASSPGLAGSYEQYFGPGTRLTVT.

The V gene is TRBV27, the J gene TRBJ1-5; 7 nucleotides line up with TRBD1. V trimming: 6 bases; J trimming: 4 bases; junction bases outside the gene matches: 6. CDR1 is MNHEY and CDR2 is SMNVEV in the germline V gene (reference sequence). This CDR3 is built from 14 residues. The CDR3 loop reads CASSVGQINQPQHF. Written as DNA, the CDR3 is TGTGCCAGCAGCGTGGGACAGATAAATCAGCCCCAGCATTTT.

The V call is TRBV6-2 or TRBV6-3, the J call TRBJ2-1; 7 bases agree with TRBD1. Germline values: CDR1 MNHEY, CDR2 SVGEGT. The CDR3 runs to 14 residues. The ends lost 4 bases at V and 7 bases at J; junction bases unmatched: 7. CDR3 amino acids: CASSLGQLLNEQFF. The CDR3, as DNA: TGTGCCAGCAGTTTGGGACAGTTGTTAAATGAGCAGTTCTTC.

The genes are TRBV7-9 and TRBJ1-3; 7 positions agree with TRBD1. This CDR3 contains 16 residues. Germline V gives CDR1 SEHNR, CDR2 FQNEAQ (reference sequence). V gave up 7 bases and J gave up 3 bases; unmatched junction bases: 12. The CDR3 protein is CASNLNSGQSGNTIYF. CDR3 sequence (DNA): TGTGCCAGCAACCTTAACTCGGGACAGAGTGGAAACACCATATATTTT.

The chain combines TRBV6-5 with TRBJ2-1, with D hard to call. CDR1 MNHEY and CDR2 SVGAGI come from the germline V gene. The V end was cut by 4 bases, the J end by 9 bases, with 10 bases between. The CDR3 loop spans 12 amino acids. CDR3 amino acids: CASSSIGGEQFF. Written as DNA, the CDR3 is TGTGCCAGCAGTTCCATCGGTGGTGAGCAGTTCTTC.

The genes are TRBV4-1 and TRBJ2-3, with a tentative D call TRBD1 (5 bases). V was clipped by 4 bases and J by 0 bases, with 17 bases between them. The CDR3 is 17 residues long. In germline, CDR1 is MGHRA, CDR2 YSYEKL. CDR3 nucleotide sequence: TGCGCCAGCAGCCCATCTTGGGGCCAGGTCAGCACAGATACGCAGTATTTT. It yields the protein CASSPSWGQVSTDTQYF.